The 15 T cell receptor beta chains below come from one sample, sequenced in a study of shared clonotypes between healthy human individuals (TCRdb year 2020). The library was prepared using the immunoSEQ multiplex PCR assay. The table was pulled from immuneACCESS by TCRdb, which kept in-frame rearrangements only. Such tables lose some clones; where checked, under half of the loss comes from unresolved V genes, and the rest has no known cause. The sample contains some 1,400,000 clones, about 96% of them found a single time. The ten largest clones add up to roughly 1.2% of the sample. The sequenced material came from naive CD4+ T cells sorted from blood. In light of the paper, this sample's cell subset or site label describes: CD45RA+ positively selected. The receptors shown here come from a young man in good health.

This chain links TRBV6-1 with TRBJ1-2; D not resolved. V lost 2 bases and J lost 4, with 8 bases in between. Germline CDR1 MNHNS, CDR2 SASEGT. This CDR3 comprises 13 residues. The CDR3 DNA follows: TGTGCCAGCAGTGAACCAGGATCCTATGGCTACACCTTC. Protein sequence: CASSEPGSYGYTF.

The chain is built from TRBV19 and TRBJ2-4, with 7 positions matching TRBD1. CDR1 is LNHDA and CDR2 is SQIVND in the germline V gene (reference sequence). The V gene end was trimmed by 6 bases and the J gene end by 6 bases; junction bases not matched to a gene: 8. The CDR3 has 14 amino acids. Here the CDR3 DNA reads TGTGCCAGTAGGGACGCAGGGGGAAGAAACATTCAGTACTTC. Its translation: CASRDAGGRNIQYF.

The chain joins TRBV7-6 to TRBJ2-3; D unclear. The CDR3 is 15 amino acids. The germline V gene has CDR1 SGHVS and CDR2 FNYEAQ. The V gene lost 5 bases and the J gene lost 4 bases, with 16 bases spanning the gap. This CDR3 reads CASSPGIDYADTQYF. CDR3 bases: TGTGCCAGCAGCCCGGGCATTGATTATGCAGATACGCAGTATTTT.

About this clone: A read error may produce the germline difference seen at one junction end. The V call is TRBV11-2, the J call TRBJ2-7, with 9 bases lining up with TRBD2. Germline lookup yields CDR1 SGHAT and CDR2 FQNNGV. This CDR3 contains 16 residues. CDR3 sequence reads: CASSLDLSRTSARLHF. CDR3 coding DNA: TGTGCCAGCAGCTTAGATTTGTCGCGGACTAGCGCCCGATTGCACTTC.

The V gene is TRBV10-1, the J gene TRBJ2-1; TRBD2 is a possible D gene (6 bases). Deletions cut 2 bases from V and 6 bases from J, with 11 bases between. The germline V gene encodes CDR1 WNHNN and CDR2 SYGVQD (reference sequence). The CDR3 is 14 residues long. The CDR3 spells CASSEAGLPNEQFF. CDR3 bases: TGCGCCAGCAGTGAGGCGGGATTGCCCAATGAGCAGTTCTTC.

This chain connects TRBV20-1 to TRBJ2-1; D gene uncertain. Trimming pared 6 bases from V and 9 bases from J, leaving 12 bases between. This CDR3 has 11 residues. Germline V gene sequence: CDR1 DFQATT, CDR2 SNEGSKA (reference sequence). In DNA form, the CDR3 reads TGCAGTGCGCCTGTTAACCCTGAGCAGTTCTTC. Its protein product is CSAPVNPEQFF.

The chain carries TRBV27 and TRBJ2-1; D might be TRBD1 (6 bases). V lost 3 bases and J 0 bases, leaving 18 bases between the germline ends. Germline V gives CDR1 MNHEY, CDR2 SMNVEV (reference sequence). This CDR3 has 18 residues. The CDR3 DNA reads TGTGCCAGCAGTTTTCAAACCAGGACAGTTAGCTCCTACAATGAGCAGTTCTTC. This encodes CASSFQTRTVSSYNEQFF.

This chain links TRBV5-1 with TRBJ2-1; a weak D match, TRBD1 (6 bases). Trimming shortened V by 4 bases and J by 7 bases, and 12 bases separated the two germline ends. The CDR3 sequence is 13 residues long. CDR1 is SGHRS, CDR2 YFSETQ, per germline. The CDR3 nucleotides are TGCGCCAGCAGCCTGACAGGTTTTAATGAGCAGTTCTTC. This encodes CASSLTGFNEQFF.

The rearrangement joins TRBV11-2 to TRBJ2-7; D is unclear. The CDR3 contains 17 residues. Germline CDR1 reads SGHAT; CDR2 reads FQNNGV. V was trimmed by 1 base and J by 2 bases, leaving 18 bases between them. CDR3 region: CASSLGSLWVPAYEQYF. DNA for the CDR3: TGTGCCAGCAGCTTAGGGTCGCTTTGGGTCCCCGCCTACGAGCAGTACTTC. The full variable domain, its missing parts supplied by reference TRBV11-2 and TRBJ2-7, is EAGVAQSPRYKIIEKRQSVAFWCNPISGHATLYWYQQILGQGPKLLIQFQNNGVVDDSQLPKDRFSAERLKGVDSTLKIQPAKLEDSAVYLCASSLGSLWVPAYEQYFGPGTRLTVT.

The CDR3 loop reads CASSQQSGTTYGEQYF. The CDR3 DNA reads TGTGCCAGCAGCCAGCAGAGCGGGACAACCTACGGGGAGCAGTACTTC. This sequence joins TRBV14 and TRBJ2-7; D is perhaps TRBD2 (7 bases). The CDR3 is 16 residues long. CDR1 and CDR2 from the germline V gene are SGHDN and FVKESK. Trimming took off 3 bases at V and 7 bases at J, with 22 bases between the two ends.

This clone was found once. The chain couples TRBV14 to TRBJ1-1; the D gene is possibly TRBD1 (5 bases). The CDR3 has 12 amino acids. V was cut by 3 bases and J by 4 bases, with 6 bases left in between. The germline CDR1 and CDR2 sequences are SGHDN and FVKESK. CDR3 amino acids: CASSQGGTEAFF. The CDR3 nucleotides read TGTGCCAGCAGCCAGGGGGGCACTGAAGCTTTCTTT.

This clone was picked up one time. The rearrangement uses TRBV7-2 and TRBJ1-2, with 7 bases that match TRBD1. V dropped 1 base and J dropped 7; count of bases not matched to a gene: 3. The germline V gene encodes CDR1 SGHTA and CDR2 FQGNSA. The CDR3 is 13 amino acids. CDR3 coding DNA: TGTGCCAGCAGCTTAGGACAGGGTGCTGGCTACACCTTC. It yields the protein CASSLGQGAGYTF. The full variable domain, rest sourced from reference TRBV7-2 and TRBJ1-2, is GAGVSQSPSNKVTEKGKDVELRCDPISGHTALYWYRQSLGQGLEFLIYFQGNSAPDKSGLPSDRFSAERTGGSVSTLTIQRTQQEDSAVYLCASSLGQGAGYTFGSGTRLTVV.

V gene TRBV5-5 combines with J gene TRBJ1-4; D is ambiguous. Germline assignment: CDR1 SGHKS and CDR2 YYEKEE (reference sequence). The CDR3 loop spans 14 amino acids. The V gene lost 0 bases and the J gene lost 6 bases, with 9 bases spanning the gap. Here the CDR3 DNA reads TGTGCCAGCAGCTTGGGTCAAGGTTATGAAAAACTGTTTTTT. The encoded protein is CASSLGQGYEKLFF.

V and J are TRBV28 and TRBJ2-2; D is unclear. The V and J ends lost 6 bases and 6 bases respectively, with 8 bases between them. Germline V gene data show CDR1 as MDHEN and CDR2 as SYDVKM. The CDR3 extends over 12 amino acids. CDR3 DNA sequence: TGTGCCAGCAGGGAAGGACCCGGGGAGCTGTTTTTT. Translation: CASREGPGELFF.

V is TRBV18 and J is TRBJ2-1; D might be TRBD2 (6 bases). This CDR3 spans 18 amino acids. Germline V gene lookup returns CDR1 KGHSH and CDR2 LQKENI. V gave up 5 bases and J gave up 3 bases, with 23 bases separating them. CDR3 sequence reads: CASSSMIGDAGIYNEQFF. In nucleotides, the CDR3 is TGTGCCAGCTCATCGATGATAGGGGATGCGGGGATCTACAATGAGCAGTTCTTC.